These 17 T cell receptor beta chains were all obtained from the same sample, sequenced in a study of blood T cell repertoires in COVID-19. Clones were sequenced by immunoSEQ multiplex PCR, and TCRdb holds only the in-frame ones, with some missing. The sample has about 180,000 clones; about 90% are singletons. The sequenced sample was PBMCs or T cells enriched from blood (not recorded which). The receptors stem from a human donor with acute COVID-19. The donor label of this sample is uncertain.

The V and J genes are TRBV6-5 and TRBJ1-6; D remains ambiguous. CDR1 and CDR2 from the germline V gene are MNHEY and SVGAGI. The V end was cut by 8 bases, the J end by 10 bases, with 15 bases between. CDR3 length: 13 residues. The CDR3, as DNA: TGTGCCAGCTATGGACGGCCGGGGTCACCCCTCCACTTT. The encoded protein is CASYGRPGSPLHF.

The V and J genes are TRBV20-1 and TRBJ2-1; 11 bases are shared with TRBD2. The trim removed 3 bases at V and 5 bases at J, leaving 6 bases unmatched. Germline CDR1 reads DFQATT; CDR2 reads SNEGSKA (reference sequence). There are 15 residues in the CDR3. The CDR3 here is CSASPLAGGDNEQFF. In nucleotides, the CDR3 is TGCAGTGCTAGTCCCTTAGCGGGGGGGGACAATGAGCAGTTCTTC.

This sequence joins TRBV11-2 and TRBJ2-6; D remains unclear. Germline CDR1 is SGHAT and CDR2 is FQNNGV. The CDR3 loop spans 18 amino acids. V was cut by 5 bases and J by 1 base, with 18 bases left in between. CDR3 nucleotide sequence: TGTGCCAGCAGCCACTCTGGGTTACTAATATCTGGGGCCAACGTCCTGACTTTC. This translates into CASSHSGLLISGANVLTF.

This chain links TRBV2 with TRBJ2-2; D may be TRBD2 (6 bases). Germline V gives CDR1 SNHLY, CDR2 FYNNEI. Trimming shortened V by 5 bases and J by 6 bases, and 13 bases separated the two germline ends. The CDR3 has 14 amino acids. The CDR3, as DNA: TGTGCCAGCAGTTCCCGACTAGTCGCCGGGGAGCTGTTTTTT. It is translated as CASSSRLVAGELFF.

This chain connects TRBV2 to TRBJ2-5; a weak D match, TRBD2 (5 bases). Germline lookup yields CDR1 SNHLY and CDR2 FYNNEI. Trimming stripped 4 bases from V and 8 bases from J, with 14 bases between. The CDR3 runs to 13 residues. Written as DNA, the CDR3 is TGTGCCAGCAGTGGCCCTAGCCTCGGAACCCAGTACTTC. Translating gives CASSGPSLGTQYF. The full variable domain, with the rest looked up from reference TRBV2 and TRBJ2-5, is EPEVTQTPSHQVTQMGQEVILRCVPISNHLYFYWYRQILGQKVEFLVSFYNNEISEKSEIFDDQFSVERPDGSNFTLKIRSTKLEDSAMYFCASSGPSLGTQYFGPGTRLLVL.

Here the CDR3 reads CASSPRARQETQYF. Written as DNA, the CDR3 is TGTGCCAGCAGCCCCAGGGCAAGGCAAGAGACCCAGTACTTC. The J gene is TRBJ2-5, the V gene TRBV7-3, with D perhaps matching TRBD1 (5 bases). Germline V CDR1 and CDR2: SGHTA, FQGTGA. The CDR3 totals 14 residues. With 5 bases removed from V and 2 bases from J, the gap between germline ends came to 12 bases.

V usage is TRBV29-1 and J usage is TRBJ1-2; D call uncertain. From germline, CDR1 is SQVTM and CDR2 ANQGSEA. Trimming shortened V by 5 bases and J by 2 bases, and 15 bases separated the two germline ends. The CDR3 spans 14 residues. CDR3 amino acids: CSVSHLNQNYGYTF. The DNA of the CDR3 is TGCAGCGTTTCTCATCTGAACCAGAACTATGGCTACACCTTC.

The CDR3 reads CASSNHLKTGLNTEAFF. For the CDR3, the DNA is TGTGCCAGCAGTAACCACCTCAAGACAGGGCTGAACACTGAAGCTTTCTTT. The chain carries TRBV25-1 and TRBJ1-1; 7 bases fit TRBD1. This CDR3 has 17 amino acids. V trimming: 5 bases; J trimming: 0 bases; junction bases outside the gene matches: 12. Germline V lookup: CDR1 MGHDK, CDR2 SYGVNS.

The J gene is TRBJ2-3, the V gene TRBV12-5, with 8 bases matching TRBD2. This CDR3 is built from 15 residues. V was clipped by 8 bases and J by 0 bases; unmatched bases: 7. Germline lookup yields CDR1 LGHNT and CDR2 FRNRAP. DNA of the CDR3: TGTGCTAGTCGGGGGGGTAGCGGTAGCACAGATACGCAGTATTTT. Translating it yields CASRGGSGSTDTQYF.

The chain combines TRBV9 with TRBJ1-2, with a tentative D call TRBD1 (5 bases). From germline, CDR1 is SGDLS and CDR2 YYNGEE. Trimming shortened V by 3 bases and J by 6 bases, and 12 bases separated the two germline ends. This CDR3 is built from 13 residues. Here the CDR3 DNA reads TGTGCCAGCAGCGCAGGGATTTCACATGGCTACACCTTC. Translation: CASSAGISHGYTF.

The genes are TRBV7-9 and TRBJ2-3; TRBD1 matches 11 bases. V shed 2 bases and J 4 bases; nucleotides not matched to a gene: 5. Germline V gene lookup returns CDR1 SEHNR and CDR2 FQNEAQ (reference sequence). The CDR3 is 16 residues long. The CDR3 region has the DNA TGTGCCAGCAGCTTATCCGGGACAGGGGGGTCAGATACGCAGTATTTT. This translates into CASSLSGTGGSDTQYF. Drawing the rest from reference TRBV7-9 and TRBJ2-3, the complete variable domain is DTGVSQNPRHKITKRGQNVTFRCDPISEHNRLYWYRQTLGQGPEFLTYFQNEAQLEKSRLLSDRFSAERPKGSFSTLEIQRTEQGDSAMYLCASSLSGTGGSDTQYFGPGTRLTVL.

The genes are TRBV19 and TRBJ1-4, with TRBD1 as a possible D gene (5 bases). Germline V gene sequence: CDR1 LNHDA, CDR2 SQIVND (reference sequence). The ends were cut back, 8 bases at V and 0 bases at J, with 34 bases in the middle. CDR3 size: 22 residues. CDR3 residues: CASSLRGVSLPLNEATNEKLFF. As DNA, the CDR3 is TGTGCCAGTTCCTTAAGGGGCGTTTCTCTCCCACTTAACGAGGCAACTAATGAAAAACTGTTTTTT.

The gene calls are TRBV19 and TRBJ2-6, with a possible D match to TRBD2 (5 bases). Germline loops: CDR1 LNHDA, CDR2 SQIVND (reference sequence). Between the trimmed V and J ends, which lost 1 base and 7 bases, there was a span of 11 bases. The CDR3 spans 15 residues. The CDR3, as DNA: TGTGCCAGTAGTATAGGAGGGAACGTAGCCAACGTCCTGACTTTC. It translates to CASSIGGNVANVLTF.

V is TRBV6-5 and J is TRBJ1-5; D gene uncertain. The CDR3 has 15 amino acids. V lost 6 bases and J 0 bases, leaving 12 bases between the germline ends. Per germline, CDR1 MNHEY and CDR2 SVGAGI. The CDR3: CASSVTVNSNQPQHF. The CDR3 DNA reads TGTGCCAGCAGCGTCACGGTAAATAGCAATCAGCCCCAGCATTTT.

The CDR3 sequence is CASSPTSGAIDEQYF. CDR3 sequence (DNA): TGTGCCAGCAGCCCAACTAGCGGGGCTATAGACGAGCAGTACTTC. The chain couples TRBV3-1 (or the pseudogene TRBV3-2) to TRBJ2-7, with 10 bases that match TRBD2. Germline V gene lookup returns CDR1 LGHDT and CDR2 YNNKEL (reference sequence). The CDR3 has 15 residues. J was trimmed by 5 bases and V by 4 bases; bases with no gene match: 8.

This clone appeared a few times. This rearrangement joins TRBV18 to TRBJ2-1; 12 bases fit TRBD2. The CDR3 is 15 amino acids. Germline V CDR1 and CDR2: KGHSH, LQKENI. The J segment lost 4 bases and the V segment lost 5 bases, leaving 3 bases of the junction unmatched. The CDR3 DNA reads as TGTGCCAGCTCATCCGGGACTAGCGGGTACAATGAGCAGTTCTTC. Translated, it gives CASSSGTSGYNEQFF.

The chain links TRBV12-5 to TRBJ2-2, with D perhaps matching TRBD1 (6 bases). V was trimmed by 0 bases and J by 2 bases, leaving 16 bases between them. The length of the CDR3 is 18 residues. Germline CDR1 is LGHNT and CDR2 is FRNRAP. In DNA, the CDR3 is TGTGCTAGTGGTTTGGTATTTTCAGGGGCGGGCAACACCGGGGAGCTGTTTTTT. Translating gives CASGLVFSGAGNTGELFF. Filled out from reference TRBV12-5 and TRBJ2-2, the complete variable domain reads DARVTQTPRHKVTEMGQEVTMRCQPILGHNTVFWYRQTMMQGLELLAYFRNRAPLDDSGMPKDRFSAEMPDATLATLKIQPSEPRDSAVYFCASGLVFSGAGNTGELFFGEGSRLTVL.